What follows is one T cell receptor (beta chain) and its context. Its target is not known. Germline lookup yields CDR1 MNHNY and CDR2 SVGAGI (reference sequence). Trimming cost V 8 bases and J 6 bases, with 13 bases left between them. The CDR3 is 12 amino acids. These data originate in a study of graft-versus-host responses after intestinal transplantation. In the study overall: Every recipient underwent anti-thymocyte globulin induction, then tacrolimus and steroids for 2 to 3 years.

Whole-study findings and limits: Declining HvG levels early post-transplant were linked to peak circulating GvH clone levels. Recipient marrow contained GvH clones, some of which appeared first in ileum or blood. Patients who carried graft-donor T cell macrochimerism also had high graft-versus-host to host-versus-graft clonal ratios in their allografts.

Data came from immunoSEQ multiplex PCR; TCRdb stores just in-frame clones and leaves some out. The sample records about 57,000 clones, around nine tenths being singletons. The source of this sequence is a human patient who received an intestinal transplant, so some T cells may come from the graft donor. Sequencing was performed on PBMCs, taken 26 days after transplant. This chain links TRBV6-6 with TRBJ1-2, with D possibly being TRBD1 (6 bases). CDR3 in DNA: TGTGCCAGCGGGGGGGCGCTGGATGGCTACACCTTC. Encoded protein: CASGGALDGYTF.